This T cell receptor beta chain emerged from a study of T cells after somatic rescue of genetic block. There are 14 residues in the CDR3. Trimming at V came to 4 bases and at J to 10 bases, leaving 9 bases not matched to a gene. Germline CDR1 reads LGHNA; CDR2 reads YSLEER. Profiling relied on immunoSEQ multiplex PCR, and the TCRdb table lists in-frame clones only, not all of them. The data hold around 57,000 clones, with 90% to 96% observed a single time. The receptor comes from a child less than two years old. This chain links TRBV4-3 with TRBJ1-4; 7 positions match TRBD1. Sequencing was performed on peripheral blood mononuclear cells (PBMCs). CDR3 amino acids: CASSRQGEVGKLFF. The DNA for the CDR3 is TGCGCCAGCAGCCGGCAGGGGGAGGTGGGAAAACTGTTTTTT.